The next 11 T cell receptor beta chains were all read from a single sample in a study of spatial heterogeneity in lung cancer. Time point described: blood at routine non-recurrence follow-up after resection. TCRdb reprocessed the 5' RACE reads with MiXCR, giving one entry per CDR3 protein. The profile shows some 41,000 distinct CDR3 sequences, more than 9% of them singletons. The starting material was PBMCs, obtained at follow-up. The receptor set was obtained from a female donor with early-stage non-small cell lung cancer.

This clonotype was picked up many times. The V call is TRBV5-1, the J call TRBJ2-3; perhaps TRBD1 as D (6 bases). This CDR3 is built from 15 residues. Germline lookup yields CDR1 SGHRS and CDR2 YFSETQ. V was pared by 5 bases and J by 3 bases, with 16 bases between. Here the CDR3 reads CASRTQGEVTDTQYF. In nucleotides, the CDR3 is TGCGCCAGCAGGACACAGGGAGAAGTAACAGATACGCAGTATTTT.

This clonotype showed up just a few times. This chain links TRBV20-1 with TRBJ2-7; 7 nucleotides line up with TRBD2. This CDR3 contains 13 residues. The germline V gene has CDR1 DFQATT and CDR2 SNEGSKA (reference sequence). With V trimmed by 6 bases and J by 1 base, 6 bases remained unmatched. The CDR3 DNA is TGCAGTGCCTCTCCTAGCGGATCCTACGAGCAGTACTTC. It encodes CSASPSGSYEQYF.

This clonotype was detected many times. J is TRBJ2-3 and V is TRBV7-3; the D gene could be TRBD1 or TRBD2 (5 bases each). V was shortened by 3 bases and J by 4 bases, with 11 bases between the two germline ends. The germline V gene has CDR1 SGHTA and CDR2 FQGTGA. The length of the CDR3 is 14 residues. CDR3 loop: CASSFGTKADTQYF. CDR3 DNA: TGTGCCAGCAGCTTCGGGACCAAAGCAGATACGCAGTATTTT.

This clonotype was picked up a small number of times. This chain links TRBV27 with TRBJ2-7, with 11 bases aligning to TRBD2. The CDR3 covers 13 residues. Germline V CDR1 and CDR2: MNHEY, SMNVEV (reference sequence). V lost 2 bases, J lost 7 bases, and 1 base stayed unmatched. The CDR3 DNA follows: TGTGCCAGCAGTTTAGGGACTAGCGGTGAGCAGTACTTC. Protein sequence: CASSLGTSGEQYF.

This clonotype turned up a few times. The CDR3 reads CASLPSGGSDTQYF. As DNA, the CDR3 is TGTGCCAGCCTACCTAGCGGGGGTTCGGATACGCAGTATTTT. The rearrangement uses TRBV5-6 and TRBJ2-3; the match to TRBD2 covers 10 bases. This CDR3 comprises 14 residues. Trimming took 7 bases from V and 6 from J; bases not matched to a gene: 8. Germline V gives CDR1 SGHDT, CDR2 YYEEEE.

This clonotype was recorded many times. This sequence joins TRBV2 and TRBJ2-7; D unclear. The CDR3 totals 13 residues. CDR1 is SNHLY, CDR2 FYNNEI, per germline. V lost 3 bases, J lost 3 bases, and 9 bases lay in between. In nucleotides, the CDR3 is TGTGCCAGCAGTGATGGGCAGCTCTACGAGCAGTACTTC. It codes for CASSDGQLYEQYF.

The chain carries TRBV7-9 and TRBJ1-1, with 8 bases that match TRBD1. The CDR3 loop spans 13 amino acids. Germline CDR1 reads SEHNR; CDR2 reads FQNEAQ (reference sequence). J lost 8 bases, V lost 5 bases, and 7 bases had no gene match. This chain's CDR3 is CASSLSYRGEAFF. The CDR3 nucleotides are TGTGCCAGCAGCCTAAGTTACAGGGGGGAAGCTTTCTTT.

This clonotype was detected ten times or more. The V gene is TRBV7-8, the J gene TRBJ2-5; perhaps TRBD2 as D (5 bases). CDR1 is SGHVS and CDR2 is FQNEAQ in the germline V gene. This CDR3 is 15 amino acids long. Trimming stripped 3 bases from V and 1 base from J, with 12 bases between. The CDR3 sequence is CASSFAAGLQETQYF. CDR3 DNA: TGTGCCAGCAGCTTTGCGGCGGGCCTCCAAGAGACCCAGTACTTC.

A note on this clonotype: With a much larger clone just one base away, this may be a read error. This sequence joins TRBV12-3 or TRBV12-4 and TRBJ1-1; TRBD1 aligns across 7 bases. V lost 6 bases and J lost 4; bases outside the gene matches: 11. The CDR3 extends over 15 amino acids. The CDR3 sequence: CASRPQWAGGTEAFF. CDR3 coding DNA: TGTGCCAGCAGACCCCAATGGGCAGGGGGCACTGAAGCTTTCTTT.

The chain carries TRBV7-2 and TRBJ1-1, with D unresolved. Germline CDR1 and CDR2: SGHTA and FQGNSA. The ends were cut back, 6 bases at V and 3 bases at J, with 14 bases in the middle. The CDR3 is 14 residues long. The CDR3: CASRSVRRDTEAFF. As DNA, the CDR3 is TGTGCCAGCAGGTCCGTACGGCGGGACACTGAAGCTTTCTTT.

The V call is TRBV5-1, the J call TRBJ1-6, with D perhaps matching TRBD1 (6 bases). The ends were cut back, 3 bases at V and 7 bases at J, with 17 bases in the middle. CDR1 is SGHRS and CDR2 is YFSETQ in the germline V gene. The CDR3 has 16 amino acids. The CDR3 is CASSYGNGGGNSPLHF. CDR3 nucleotides: TGCGCCAGCAGCTACGGGAACGGGGGCGGGAATTCACCCCTCCACTTT. Supplemented by reference TRBV5-1 and TRBJ1-6, the full variable domain reads KAGVTQTPRYLIKTRGQQVTLSCSPISGHRSVSWYQQTPGQGLQFLFEYFSETQRNKGNFPGRFSGRQFSNSRSEMNVSTLELGDSALYLCASSYGNGGGNSPLHFGNGTRLTVT.